One and the same sample provided the 6 T cell receptor beta chains below, sequenced in a study of post-analysis software for immune sequencing data (dated by TCRdb to between 2014 and 2017). Summary of the overall study and its limitations: Patients showed significantly higher frequencies than controls for about 5 TRBV segments, among them TRBV5-6, TRBV5-1 and TRBV20-1.

The library was made by PCR. Reads for this sample came from an Illumina HiSeq 2500. To reduce PCR and sequencing biases, unique molecular identifiers were incorporated into the TCR beta cDNA libraries. TCRdb reworked the public reads: Q25 trimming with fastp, MiXCR clone assembly, productive beta chains retained. CDR3 protein duplicates are merged, each entry listing the most common genes and DNA. This sample gives over 700,000 distinct CDR3 sequences in total; just under 30% of them show up just once. Roughly 0.54% of the sample belongs to the ten largest clones. Antigen specificity for these receptors is unknown. Material for sequencing was blood. The receptors stem from a girl between 5 and 17 years old with multiple sclerosis.

V is TRBV27 and J is TRBJ2-5, with D perhaps matching TRBD1 or TRBD2 (5 bases each). The CDR3 loop spans 18 amino acids. V dropped 3 bases and J dropped 3 bases, with 23 bases sitting between them. Germline CDR1 MNHEY, CDR2 SMNVEV (reference sequence). The CDR3 nucleotides are TGTGCCAGCAGTTTCCAACCACCGGGCCGGGACCGAAAAGAGACCCAGTACTTC. Translated, it gives CASSFQPPGRDRKETQYF.

This clonotype was seen a few times. The J gene is TRBJ1-6, the V gene TRBV27; D is uncertain. Trimming left V 6 bases short and J 10 bases short, with 19 bases between. The CDR3 loop spans 15 amino acids. Germline V gene data show CDR1 as MNHEY and CDR2 as SMNVEV (reference sequence). Written as DNA, the CDR3 is TGTGCCAGCAGACGAGCAGTGCCCCTGTACTCACCCCTCCACTTT. This sequence encodes CASRRAVPLYSPLHF.

This clonotype has only a few counts. V is TRBV2 and J is TRBJ2-3; D is unclear. Deletions cut 6 bases from V and 6 bases from J, with 10 bases between. The CDR3 is 12 residues long. CDR1 SNHLY and CDR2 FYNNEI come from the germline V gene. CDR3 bases: TGTGCCAGCAGCGATCCCAGGGATACGCAGTATTTT. This gives the protein CASSDPRDTQYF.

This clonotype has only a few counts. The V gene is TRBV14, the J gene TRBJ1-1; D not resolved. Germline-derived CDR1 and CDR2 are SGHDN and FVKESK. CDR3 length: 17 residues. V lost 4 bases and J 4 bases, leaving 22 bases between the germline ends. The CDR3 loop reads CASSRELISRSSTEAFF. DNA of the CDR3: TGTGCCAGCAGCCGGGAATTGATCAGTAGAAGTTCCACTGAAGCTTTCTTT.

This clonotype has at least ten counts. The chain recombines TRBV29-1 with TRBJ2-1, with a tentative D call TRBD2 (6 bases). Germline CDR1 is SQVTM and CDR2 is ANQGSEA. Trimming pared 7 bases from V and 5 bases from J, leaving 9 bases between. This CDR3 has 11 amino acids. The CDR3 DNA reads as TGCAGCGAGGGGAGGAACAATGAGCAGTTCTTC. Amino acid sequence: CSEGRNNEQFF.

The chain employs TRBV20-1 and TRBJ2-1; 8 positions agree with TRBD2. V shed 1 base and J 3 bases; nucleotides not matched to a gene: 8. The CDR3 consists of 16 residues. The germline gives CDR1 DFQATT, CDR2 SNEGSKA (reference sequence). The CDR3 bases are TGCAGTGCTAGAGGCGCGGGAGGCACTCTCTACAATGAGCAGTTCTTC. Translation gives CSARGAGGTLYNEQFF.